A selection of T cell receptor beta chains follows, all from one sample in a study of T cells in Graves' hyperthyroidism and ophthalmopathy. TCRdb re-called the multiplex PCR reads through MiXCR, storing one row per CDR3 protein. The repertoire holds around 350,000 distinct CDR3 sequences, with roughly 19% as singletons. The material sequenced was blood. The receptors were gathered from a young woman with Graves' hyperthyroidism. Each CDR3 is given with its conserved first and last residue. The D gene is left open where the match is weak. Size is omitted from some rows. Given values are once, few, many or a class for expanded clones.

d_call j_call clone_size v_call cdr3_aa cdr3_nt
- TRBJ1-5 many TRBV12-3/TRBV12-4 CASSLDFPSSQPQHF TGTGCCAGCAGTTTAGATTTTCCAAGCAGTCAGCCCCAGCATTTT
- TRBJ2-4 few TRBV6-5 CASSYSIVTSAKNIKYF TGTGCCAGCAGTTACTCGATAGTGACCTCCGCCAAAAACATTAAGTACTTC
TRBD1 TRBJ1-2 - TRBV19 CASSPLGQGRHGYTF TGTGCCAGTAGTCCTCTCGGACAGGGTCGACATGGCTACACCTTC
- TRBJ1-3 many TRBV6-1 CASSGRFRGRSGNTIYF TGTGCCAGCAGTGGCCGCTTCAGGGGAAGGTCGGGAAACACCATATATTTT
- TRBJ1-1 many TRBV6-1 CASSPLGGTEAFF TGTGCCAGCAGTCCCCTGGGTGGCACTGAAGCTTTCTTT
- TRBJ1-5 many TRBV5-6 CASSLGNRPMANQPQHF TGTGCCAGCAGCTTGGGGAACAGGCCCATGGCCAATCAGCCCCAGCATTTT
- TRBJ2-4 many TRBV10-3 CAISAGGKNIQYF TGTGCCATCAGTGCAGGCGGAAAAAACATTCAGTACTTC
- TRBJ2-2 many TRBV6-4 CASSDEGFTGELFF TGTGCCAGCAGTGACGAAGGGTTCACCGGGGAGCTGTTTTTT
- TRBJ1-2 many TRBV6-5 CASTSGHVYGYTF TGTGCCAGCACCTCCGGACACGTCTATGGCTACACCTTC
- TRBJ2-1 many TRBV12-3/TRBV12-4 CASRPQGSSYNEQFF TGTGCCAGCAGACCACAGGGAAGCTCCTACAATGAGCAGTTCTTC
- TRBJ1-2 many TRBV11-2 CASSPGWGDGYTF TGTGCCAGCAGCCCCGGGTGGGGGGATGGCTACACCTTC
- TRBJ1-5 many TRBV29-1 CSVVTLGGSSNQPQHF TGCAGCGTTGTTACGTTGGGGGGATCAAGCAATCAGCCCCAGCATTTT
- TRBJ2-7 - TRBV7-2 CASTPGYEQYF TGTGCCAGCACCCCTGGATACGAGCAGTACTTC
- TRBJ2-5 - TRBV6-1 CASSGGTSRETQYF TGTGCCAGCAGTGGAGGCACTAGCCGGGAGACCCAGTACTTC
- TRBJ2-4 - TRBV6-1 CASSPEGASYIQYF TGTGCCAGCAGTCCGGAGGGGGCGAGTTACATTCAGTACTTC
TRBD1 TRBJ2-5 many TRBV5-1 CASSTGQDAVPYQETQYF TGCGCCAGCAGCACCGGACAGGACGCCGTACCGTACCAAGAGACCCAGTACTTC
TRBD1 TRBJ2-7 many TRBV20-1 CSAMDRSNEQYF TGCAGTGCTATGGACAGGTCAAACGAGCAGTACTTC
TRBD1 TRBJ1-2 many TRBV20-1 CSAPQGAQDYGYTF TGCAGTGCTCCTCAGGGGGCGCAAGACTATGGCTACACCTTC
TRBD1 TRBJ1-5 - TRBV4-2 CASSHPDRESNQPQHF TGTGCCAGCAGCCACCCGGACAGGGAGAGCAATCAGCCCCAGCATTTT
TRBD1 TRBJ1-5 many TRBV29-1 CSVLSQGEAQPQHF TGCAGCGTTCTCAGCCAGGGGGAGGCTCAGCCCCAGCATTTT
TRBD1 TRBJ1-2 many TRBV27 CASSWTGEGYGYTF TGTGCCAGCAGTTGGACAGGGGAAGGCTATGGCTACACCTTC
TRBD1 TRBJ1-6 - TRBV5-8 CASRRDRGSSPLHF TGTGCCAGCAGGCGGGACAGGGGTTCTTCACCCCTCCACTTT
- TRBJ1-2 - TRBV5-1 CASSLAAPGGYGYTF TGCGCCAGCAGCTTGGCGGCCCCCGGAGGCTATGGCTACACCTTC
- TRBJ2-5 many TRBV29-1 CSVESRAGQETQYF TGCAGCGTTGAATCCAGGGCGGGACAAGAGACCCAGTACTTC
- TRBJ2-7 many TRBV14 CASSQDSSEQYF TGTGCCAGCAGCCAAGATTCGTCCGAGCAGTACTTC
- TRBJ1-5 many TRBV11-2 CASSLVGSGSNQPQHF TGTGCCAGCAGCTTAGTAGGGTCGGGTAGCAATCAGCCCCAGCATTTT
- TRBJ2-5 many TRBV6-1 CASSEVGEIETQYF TGTGCCAGCAGTGAAGTCGGCGAGATAGAGACCCAGTACTTC
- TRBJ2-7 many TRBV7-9 CATRGGGQVFEQYF TGTGCCACCCGGGGCGGGGGCCAGGTTTTCGAGCAGTACTTC
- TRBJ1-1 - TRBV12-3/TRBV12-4 CASSRLQGGTFF TGTGCCAGCAGTCGCTTACAGGGTGGGACTTTCTTT
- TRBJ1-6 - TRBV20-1 CSARVGNRVGSPLHF TGCAGTGCTAGAGTGGGGAACAGGGTTGGGTCACCCCTCCACTTT
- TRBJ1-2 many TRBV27 CASRLAGYGYTF TGTGCCAGCAGGCTAGCAGGCTATGGCTACACCTTC
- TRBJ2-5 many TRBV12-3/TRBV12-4 CASSLEQGETQYF TGTGCCAGCAGTTTAGAACAGGGAGAGACCCAGTACTTC
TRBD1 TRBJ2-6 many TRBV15 CATSRGSTGEVSGANVLTF TGTGCCACCAGCAGAGGTTCGACAGGGGAAGTTTCTGGGGCCAACGTCCTGACTTTC
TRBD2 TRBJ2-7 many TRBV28 CASSRTSGVVYEQYF TGTGCCAGCAGCCGGACTAGCGGGGTTGTCTACGAGCAGTACTTC
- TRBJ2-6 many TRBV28 CAIMGGGVAGANVLTF TGTGCCATCATGGGAGGGGGCGTAGCTGGGGCCAACGTCCTGACTTTC
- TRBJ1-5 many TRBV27 CASRFGGRNQPQHF TGTGCCAGCAGGTTCGGCGGACGCAATCAGCCCCAGCATTTT
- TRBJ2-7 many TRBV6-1 CASLREVPSSYEQYF TGTGCCAGCCTCAGAGAGGTACCCAGCTCCTACGAGCAGTACTTC
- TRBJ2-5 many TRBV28 CASSLGSVQETQYF TGTGCCAGCAGTTTGGGATCGGTTCAAGAGACCCAGTACTTC
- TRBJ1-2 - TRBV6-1 CASSEARGERLTRGYTF TGTGCCAGCAGTGAAGCGAGGGGAGAGCGGTTAACGAGGGGCTACACCTTC
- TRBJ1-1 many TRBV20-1 CSARGTDSNTEAFF TGCAGTGCTAGAGGGACTGACTCGAACACTGAAGCTTTCTTT
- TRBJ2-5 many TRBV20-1 CSARDLREETQYF TGCAGTGCTAGAGATCTCAGGGAAGAGACCCAGTACTTC
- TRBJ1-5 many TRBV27 CASSLGDGYQPQHF TGTGCCAGCAGTTTGGGGGACGGTTATCAGCCCCAGCATTTT
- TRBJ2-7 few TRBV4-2 CASSQVDGPSGEQYF TGTGCCAGCAGCCAAGTTGATGGTCCATCAGGCGAGCAGTACTTC
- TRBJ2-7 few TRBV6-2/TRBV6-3 CASSRVNAYEQYF TGTGCCAGCAGCAGGGTGAACGCCTACGAGCAGTACTTC
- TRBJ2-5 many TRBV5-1 CASSPANLRDGPSETQYF TGCGCCAGCAGCCCAGCAAACCTCCGGGACGGACCATCGGAGACCCAGTACTTC
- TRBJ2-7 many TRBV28 CATWGTTYEQYF TGTGCCACCTGGGGGACCACCTACGAGCAGTACTTC
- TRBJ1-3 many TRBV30 CAWSVGGTIYF TGTGCCTGGAGTGTCGGGGGCACCATATATTTT
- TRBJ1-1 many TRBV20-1 CSARWGLGTEAFF TGCAGTGCTAGGTGGGGGCTGGGCACTGAAGCTTTCTTT
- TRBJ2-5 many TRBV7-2 CASTLLGGRGQETQYF TGTGCCAGCACGCTTCTCGGAGGCAGGGGTCAAGAGACCCAGTACTTC
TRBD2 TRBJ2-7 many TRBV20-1 CSAFGVAGVSYEQYF TGCAGTGCCTTCGGGGTGGCGGGGGTCTCCTACGAGCAGTACTTC
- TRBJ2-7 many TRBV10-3 CAIRASYEQYF TGTGCCATCAGGGCTAGCTACGAGCAGTACTTC
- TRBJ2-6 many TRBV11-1 CASSFSGTPSGANVLTF TGTGCCAGCAGCTTCTCCGGGACACCCTCTGGGGCCAACGTCCTGACTTTC
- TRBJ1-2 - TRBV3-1 CASSPLRSAGGYTF TGTGCCAGCAGCCCCCTCAGGTCTGCAGGAGGCTACACCTTC
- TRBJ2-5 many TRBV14 CASSQGTQETQYF TGTGCCAGCAGCCAAGGGACACAAGAGACCCAGTACTTC
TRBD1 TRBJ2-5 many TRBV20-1 CSARDSSSLELETQYF TGCAGTGCACGGGACAGTTCCAGTCTTGAGTTGGAGACCCAGTACTTC
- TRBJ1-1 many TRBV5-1 CASSLESVLSFTEAFF TGCGCCAGCAGCTTGGAATCAGTCCTCTCTTTTACTGAAGCTTTCTTT
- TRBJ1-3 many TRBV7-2 CASSSDAGSGNTIYF TGTGCCAGCAGCTCGGACGCTGGCTCCGGAAACACCATATATTTT